This section outlines one T cell receptor beta chain sequence together with its context. Its antigen is undetermined. One heparinised draw of blood, averaging about 120 mL, came from each donor. Sorting based on CD45RO/CCR7/CD25/CD127/CD95/CD27 separated CD4+ naive, central memory, regulatory and stem cell-like memory cells. The data were taken from a study of beta chain features in type 1 diabetes. Study-level background: Age, gender and cell yields were similar between patients and healthy donors.

There are 15 residues in the CDR3. The germline V and J ends were trimmed by 5 bases and 1 base, with 12 bases remaining between them. Germline lookup yields CDR1 MNHEY and CDR2 SVGAGI. The study, taken as a whole, reports: The study found that naive, central memory and Treg TCRB repertoires appeared more similar in patients than in healthy donors.

Isolated RNA was reverse transcribed in full, so expressed TCRB transcripts were sequenced. Measured with immunoSEQ multiplex PCR; TCRdb has only the in-frame clones, and not every one. Of 810,000 or so clones detected, about 17% appear once; the ten largest clones hold 0.023%. The clonotype originates from a woman under 30 in good health. V is TRBV6-5 and J is TRBJ1-5; a weak D match, TRBD1 (6 bases). Sequencing was carried out using naive CD4+ T cells from blood. The CDR3 coding sequence is TGTGCCAGCAGTCTACTCGGACAGAGCAATCAGCCCCAGCATTTT. It codes for CASSLLGQSNQPQHF.